This T cell receptor beta chain was captured by sequencing in a study of blood T cell repertoires in COVID-19. At the level of the study: The cDNA or gDNA used as material had been derived from T cells, B-cell-depleted T cells, or PBMCs.

CDR1 and CDR2 from the germline V gene are SGHNT and YENEEA. V lost 5 bases to trimming and J lost 6 bases; unmatched junction nucleotides: 9. This CDR3 has 15 residues. Some clones are missing from TCRdb's copy, which holds only in-frame ones; the method was immunoSEQ multiplex PCR. The sample holds some 260,000 clones, approximately 91% seen once. The chain employs TRBV11-3 and TRBJ2-1, with 8 bases fitting TRBD2. Sequencing input: peripheral blood. This TCR was sampled from a woman aged 35 to 49 who had recovered from COVID-19. CDR3 loop: CASSSRGLGLNEQFF. CDR3 bases: TGTGCCAGCAGCAGTCGGGGACTAGGACTCAATGAGCAGTTCTTC.